The clone carrying this T cell receptor (beta chain) was observed a few times. Antigen: not known. This sample stems from a study of CD8 T cells in ankylosing spondylitis. The study's findings and limits: Disease-associated clones were reportedly significantly overrepresented in matched ankylosing spondylitis synovial fluid. Disease-linked clones had a CD8+ phenotype and relatively low frequency in peripheral blood.

Quantitative barcoded 5'-RACE was used to prepare TCR beta libraries. TCRdb re-called the 5' RACE reads through MiXCR, storing one row per CDR3 protein. The table records about 260,000 distinct CDR3 sequences, roughly 20% of them present only once. This sequence was found in a male donor with ankylosing spondylitis or in good health (not recorded which). Sequences were obtained from blood, either unsorted or a sorted T cell fraction (not recorded which).

The CDR3 is CAHRQNSPLHF. The CDR3 region has the DNA TGTGCCCACCGGCAGAATTCACCCCTCCACTTT. The chain is built from TRBV6-5 and TRBJ1-6; D not certain. The CDR3 consists of 11 residues. V lost 11 bases and J 7 bases, leaving 9 bases between the germline ends. Germline V gene data show CDR1 as MNHEY and CDR2 as SVGAGI.